The rows below give T cell receptor beta chains drawn from one sample of a study of OX40 agonist ivuxolimab in advanced cancers. Method: immunoSEQ multiplex PCR; TCRdb's copy keeps in-frame clones and lacks some. The profile shows some 22,000 clones, around 67% of them singletons. The sample consisted of CD4+ or CD8+ T cells sorted from blood, taken in a trial of the OX40 agonist ivuxolimab. The receptors were gathered from an adult with an advanced solid tumor such as melanoma, head and neck, liver or kidney cancer. Each CDR3 is given with its conserved first and last residue. A D gene is named only where the DNA matches it firmly. Size is omitted from some rows. Given values are once, few, many or a class for expanded clones.

d_gene,len,j_gene,abundance,v_gene,CDR3nt,CDR3aa
TRBD1,14,TRBJ2-7,-,TRBV19,TGTGCCAGTAGTATAGACGACAGGGCCTACGAGCAGTACTTC,CASSIDDRAYEQYF
-,12,TRBJ1-3,few,TRBV9,TGTGCCAGCAGCCCCTCTGGAAACACCATATATTTT,CASSPSGNTIYF
TRBD2,14,TRBJ2-1,-,TRBV14,TGTGCCAGCAGCCGGACTAGCGGGCTATATGAGCAGTTCTTC,CASSRTSGLYEQFF
TRBD1,16,TRBJ1-2,few,TRBV11-3,TGTGCCAGCAGCTTCAGGGGGGATTGGGAAAACTATGGCTACACCTTC,CASSFRGDWENYGYTF
-,14,TRBJ2-1,-,TRBV21-1,TGTGCCAGCAGCGAGGGGGTATTCTACAATGAGCAGTTCTTC,CASSEGVFYNEQFF
-,15,TRBJ1-1,-,TRBV27,TGTGCCAGCAGTTTAGAGGGCGGGTTACGATCGGGGGCTTTCTTT,CASSLEGGLRSGAFF
-,12,TRBJ2-1,-,TRBV9,TGTGCCAGCAGCGGTAGAGGGGAGCCTCAATTCTTC,CASSGRGEPQFF
-,15,TRBJ1-4,once,TRBV9,TGTGCCAGCAGCGCCCTCGACGGATTTAATGAAAAACTGTTTTTT,CASSALDGFNEKLFF
-,21,TRBJ2-3,-,TRBV21-1,TGTGCCAGCAGACGACTAAGGACTAGCGGGGGGGCCGGTGGAAGCACAGATACGCAGTATTTT,CASRRLRTSGGAGGSTDTQYF
-,15,TRBJ1-5,-,TRBV7-3,TGTGCCAGCAGCTTAGCGGAGGAGCGGGTTCAGCCCCAGCATTTT,CASSLAEERVQPQHF
-,14,TRBJ2-1,-,TRBV5-6,TGTGCCAGCAGCTTGGGTTCAGGGGCCCTCAAGCAGTTCTTC,CASSLGSGALKQFF